This is a list of T cell receptor beta chains from one sample in a study of blood T cells in healthy people across ages. TCRdb re-called the 5' RACE reads through MiXCR, storing one row per CDR3 protein. The sample has 950,000 to 1,200,000 distinct CDR3 sequences, less than 45% seen once; the top ten hold roughly 13%. Sample: blood. These receptor sequences come from a man aged 18-30 years in good health. Both conserved end residues are part of each CDR3. Fields, in order: V gene, J gene, D gene, CDR3 length, clone size, CDR3 protein, CDR3 DNA. A D gene is named only where the DNA matches it firmly. The listing skips clone size in some rows; elsewhere it reads once, few, many or a size class.

V gene: TRBV6-5; J gene: TRBJ2-1; D gene: TRBD1; CDR3 length: 15; clone size: few; CDR3 protein: CASRLGQLALHEQFF; CDR3 DNA: TGTGCCAGCAGATTGGGACAGCTAGCCCTCCATGAGCAGTTCTTC
V gene: TRBV7-8; J gene: TRBJ1-1; D gene: TRBD1; CDR3 length: 18; clone size: -; CDR3 protein: CASSLGGIDRGRDTEAFF; CDR3 DNA: TGTGCCAGCAGCCTGGGGGGAATCGACAGGGGGCGAGACACTGAAGCTTTCTTT
V gene: TRBV20-1; J gene: TRBJ1-2; D gene: -; CDR3 length: 11; clone size: -; CDR3 protein: CSAGLKGGYTF; CDR3 DNA: TGCAGTGCTGGATTGAAGGGAGGCTACACCTTC
V gene: TRBV12-3/TRBV12-4; J gene: TRBJ2-4; D gene: -; CDR3 length: 12; clone size: -; CDR3 protein: CASSLGPYGQYF; CDR3 DNA: TGTGCCAGCAGTTTAGGTCCCTACGGGCAGTACTTC
V gene: TRBV12-3/TRBV12-4; J gene: TRBJ2-3; D gene: -; CDR3 length: 13; clone size: -; CDR3 protein: CASSLRRPRTQYF; CDR3 DNA: TGTGCCAGCAGTTTGCGGCGGCCAAGGACGCAGTATTTT
V gene: TRBV10-3; J gene: TRBJ2-7; D gene: TRBD2; CDR3 length: 14; clone size: few; CDR3 protein: CAITPTSGSYEQYF; CDR3 DNA: TGTGCCATCACCCCGACTAGCGGTTCCTACGAGCAGTACTTC
V gene: TRBV7-2; J gene: TRBJ2-7; D gene: -; CDR3 length: 14; clone size: -; CDR3 protein: CASSLAGRTGEQYF; CDR3 DNA: TGCGCCAGCAGCTTAGCAGGCCGGACGGGCGAGCAGTACTTC
V gene: TRBV28; J gene: TRBJ2-1; D gene: TRBD2; CDR3 length: 17; clone size: -; CDR3 protein: CASHCLPQRGGHNEQFF; CDR3 DNA: TGTGCCAGTCACTGCCTACCTCAGCGGGGGGGCCACAATGAGCAGTTCTTC
V gene: TRBV2; J gene: TRBJ1-2; D gene: -; CDR3 length: 13; clone size: -; CDR3 protein: CASVEGTNYGYTF; CDR3 DNA: TGTGCCAGCGTAGAGGGGACTAACTATGGCTACACCTTC
V gene: TRBV12-3/TRBV12-4; J gene: TRBJ1-4; D gene: -; CDR3 length: 15; clone size: -; CDR3 protein: CASSPGPTPNEKLFF; CDR3 DNA: TGTGCCAGCAGCCCGGGACCGACTCCTAATGAAAAACTGTTTTTT
V gene: TRBV5-1; J gene: TRBJ2-3; D gene: TRBD1; CDR3 length: 16; clone size: -; CDR3 protein: CASSLVQGAGTDTQYF; CDR3 DNA: TGCGCCAGCAGCTTGGTACAGGGGGCAGGCACAGATACGCAGTATTTT
V gene: TRBV29-1; J gene: TRBJ2-7; D gene: -; CDR3 length: 12; clone size: few; CDR3 protein: CSVMPPGNEQYF; CDR3 DNA: TGCAGCGTCATGCCACCCGGCAATGAGCAGTACTTC
V gene: TRBV7-9; J gene: TRBJ1-1; D gene: TRBD1; CDR3 length: 18; clone size: -; CDR3 protein: CASSFRTGTGPGTTEAFF; CDR3 DNA: TGTGCCAGCAGCTTTAGGACCGGGACAGGGCCCGGGACCACTGAAGCTTTCTTT
V gene: TRBV12-3/TRBV12-4; J gene: TRBJ1-2; D gene: TRBD1; CDR3 length: 14; clone size: few; CDR3 protein: CASSGDRKNYGYTF; CDR3 DNA: TGTGCCAGCAGTGGGGACAGGAAGAACTATGGCTACACCTTC
V gene: TRBV5-1; J gene: TRBJ1-1; D gene: TRBD1; CDR3 length: 15; clone size: -; CDR3 protein: CASSEGTGENTEAFF; CDR3 DNA: TGCGCCAGCAGCGAAGGGACAGGTGAGAACACTGAAGCTTTCTTT
V gene: TRBV9; J gene: TRBJ1-1; D gene: -; CDR3 length: 15; clone size: few; CDR3 protein: CASSAGTLQNTEAFF; CDR3 DNA: TGTGCCAGCAGCGCCGGGACGCTGCAGAACACTGAAGCTTTCTTT
V gene: TRBV7-2; J gene: TRBJ1-4; D gene: -; CDR3 length: 15; clone size: -; CDR3 protein: CASSPGTLNNEKLFF; CDR3 DNA: TGTGCCAGCAGCCCCGGGACTTTAAATAATGAAAAACTGTTTTTT
V gene: TRBV9; J gene: TRBJ1-2; D gene: TRBD1; CDR3 length: 14; clone size: few; CDR3 protein: CASSVAGQNYGYTF; CDR3 DNA: TGTGCCAGCAGCGTAGCGGGACAGAACTATGGCTACACCTTC
V gene: TRBV20-1; J gene: TRBJ1-4; D gene: -; CDR3 length: 12; clone size: few; CDR3 protein: CSAWAINEKLFF; CDR3 DNA: TGCAGTGCTTGGGCAATTAATGAAAAACTGTTTTTT
V gene: TRBV27; J gene: TRBJ1-6; D gene: TRBD1; CDR3 length: 17; clone size: few; CDR3 protein: CASSQTGGGSYNSPLHF; CDR3 DNA: TGTGCCAGCAGCCAAACAGGGGGCGGCTCCTATAATTCACCCCTCCACTTT
V gene: TRBV25-1; J gene: TRBJ2-7; D gene: TRBD1; CDR3 length: 12; clone size: -; CDR3 protein: CASSGRTGEQYF; CDR3 DNA: TGTGCCAGCAGTGGACGGACAGGGGAGCAGTACTTC
V gene: TRBV20-1; J gene: TRBJ2-7; D gene: TRBD2; CDR3 length: 12; clone size: few; CDR3 protein: CSARGGTYEQYF; CDR3 DNA: TGCAGTGCCCGGGGAGGGACCTACGAGCAGTACTTC
V gene: TRBV6-2/TRBV6-3; J gene: TRBJ2-5; D gene: TRBD1; CDR3 length: 16; clone size: -; CDR3 protein: CASSFFRDRGYNEQYF; CDR3 DNA: TGTGCCAGCAGTTTTTTCCGGGACAGGGGTTACAATGAGCAGTACTTC
V gene: TRBV29-1; J gene: TRBJ2-7; D gene: TRBD1; CDR3 length: 13; clone size: many; CDR3 protein: CSVADRASYEQYF; CDR3 DNA: TGCAGCGTTGCTGACAGGGCCTCCTACGAGCAGTACTTC
V gene: TRBV6-2/TRBV6-3; J gene: TRBJ2-7; D gene: -; CDR3 length: 13; clone size: -; CDR3 protein: CASSYVWVGEQYF; CDR3 DNA: TGTGCCAGCAGTTACGTCTGGGTAGGCGAGCAGTACTTC
V gene: TRBV7-6; J gene: TRBJ2-3; D gene: TRBD2; CDR3 length: 16; clone size: -; CDR3 protein: CASTVQAGAVTDTQYF; CDR3 DNA: TGTGCCAGCACTGTCCAAGCGGGGGCGGTCACAGATACGCAGTATTTT
V gene: TRBV27; J gene: TRBJ1-1; D gene: -; CDR3 length: 15; clone size: -; CDR3 protein: CASSLGRGSMTEAFF; CDR3 DNA: TGTGCCAGCAGTTTGGGTAGGGGGAGCATGACTGAAGCTTTCTTT
V gene: TRBV21-1; J gene: TRBJ1-1; D gene: -; CDR3 length: 16; clone size: once; CDR3 protein: CASRFVGSRGSPEAFF; CDR3 DNA: TGTGCCAGCAGATTTGTAGGGTCGAGGGGCAGTCCTGAAGCTTTCTTT
V gene: TRBV21-1; J gene: TRBJ2-5; D gene: -; CDR3 length: 16; clone size: -; CDR3 protein: CASSKTMREGQETQYF; CDR3 DNA: TGTGCCAGCAGCAAAACCATGAGGGAGGGTCAAGAGACCCAGTACTTC
V gene: TRBV4-3; J gene: TRBJ2-1; D gene: -; CDR3 length: 18; clone size: few; CDR3 protein: CASSQDIGRRGPYNEQFF; CDR3 DNA: TGCGCCAGCAGCCAAGATATTGGACGGCGGGGGCCCTACAATGAGCAGTTCTTC
V gene: TRBV12-5; J gene: TRBJ1-4; D gene: TRBD1; CDR3 length: 15; clone size: few; CDR3 protein: CASGARTGDNEKLFF; CDR3 DNA: TGTGCTAGTGGTGCCCGGACAGGGGATAATGAAAAACTGTTTTTT
V gene: TRBV4-3; J gene: TRBJ2-2; D gene: TRBD1; CDR3 length: 16; clone size: -; CDR3 protein: CASSQEEDRMTGELFF; CDR3 DNA: TGCGCCAGCAGCCAAGAAGAGGACAGGATGACCGGGGAGCTGTTTTTT
V gene: TRBV2; J gene: TRBJ2-3; D gene: TRBD1; CDR3 length: 15; clone size: many; CDR3 protein: CASSDLTGGIDTQYF; CDR3 DNA: TGTGCCAGCAGTGACTTGACAGGGGGAATAGATACGCAGTATTTT
V gene: TRBV4-1; J gene: TRBJ2-7; D gene: -; CDR3 length: 14; clone size: -; CDR3 protein: CASSQDEAYNEQYF; CDR3 DNA: TGCGCCAGCAGCCAAGATGAGGCTTACAATGAGCAGTACTTC
V gene: TRBV2; J gene: TRBJ2-1; D gene: -; CDR3 length: 14; clone size: few; CDR3 protein: CARERSPSYNEQFF; CDR3 DNA: TGTGCCAGAGAAAGGTCTCCCTCCTACAATGAGCAGTTCTTC
V gene: TRBV24-1; J gene: TRBJ1-2; D gene: -; CDR3 length: 11; clone size: few; CDR3 protein: CATSEGYGYTF; CDR3 DNA: TGTGCCACCAGCGAGGGCTATGGCTACACCTTC
V gene: TRBV2; J gene: TRBJ1-2; D gene: -; CDR3 length: 15; clone size: few; CDR3 protein: CASSEDVRTFYGYTF; CDR3 DNA: TGTGCCAGCAGTGAAGACGTCAGGACCTTCTATGGCTACACCTTC
V gene: TRBV5-1; J gene: TRBJ2-3; D gene: TRBD2; CDR3 length: 17; clone size: -; CDR3 protein: CASSLLSSGTSTDTQYF; CDR3 DNA: TGCGCCAGCAGCTTACTTTCTAGCGGAACTAGCACAGATACGCAGTATTTT
V gene: TRBV7-8; J gene: TRBJ1-4; D gene: -; CDR3 length: 16; clone size: -; CDR3 protein: CASSLVWQATNEKLFF; CDR3 DNA: TGTGCCAGCAGCTTAGTATGGCAGGCAACTAATGAAAAACTGTTTTTT
V gene: TRBV28; J gene: TRBJ2-6; D gene: -; CDR3 length: 15; clone size: few; CDR3 protein: CASSPAEAGANVLTF; CDR3 DNA: TGTGCCAGCAGCCCCGCAGAAGCTGGGGCCAACGTCCTGACTTTC
V gene: TRBV6-1; J gene: TRBJ1-1; D gene: -; CDR3 length: 16; clone size: once; CDR3 protein: CASSEFAGLENTEAFF; CDR3 DNA: TGTGCCAGCAGTGAATTCGCAGGGCTAGAGAACACTGAAGCTTTCTTT
V gene: TRBV7-9; J gene: TRBJ1-2; D gene: -; CDR3 length: 14; clone size: -; CDR3 protein: CASSLVLRDYGYTF; CDR3 DNA: TGTGCCAGCAGCTTAGTTTTGAGGGACTATGGCTACACCTTC
V gene: TRBV20-1; J gene: TRBJ1-1; D gene: TRBD1; CDR3 length: 16; clone size: -; CDR3 protein: CSASRRDRGFTVSAFF; CDR3 DNA: TGCAGTGCAAGCAGACGGGACAGGGGCTTTACAGTTTCCGCTTTCTTT
V gene: TRBV20-1; J gene: TRBJ2-7; D gene: -; CDR3 length: 15; clone size: -; CDR3 protein: CSASPLDGAAYEQYF; CDR3 DNA: TGCAGTGCTAGTCCCCTGGACGGGGCGGCCTACGAGCAGTACTTC
V gene: TRBV20-1; J gene: TRBJ1-5; D gene: TRBD1; CDR3 length: 18; clone size: -; CDR3 protein: CSARDPGQSSYSNQPQHF; CDR3 DNA: TGCAGTGCTAGAGATCCGGGACAGTCCTCTTATAGCAATCAGCCCCAGCATTTT
V gene: TRBV20-1; J gene: TRBJ2-7; D gene: TRBD2; CDR3 length: 14; clone size: -; CDR3 protein: CSARGLAESYEQYF; CDR3 DNA: TGCAGTGCTAGAGGGCTAGCGGAGTCCTACGAGCAGTACTTC
V gene: TRBV4-1; J gene: TRBJ2-3; D gene: TRBD2; CDR3 length: 18; clone size: few; CDR3 protein: CASSRETSGGMPPDTQYF; CDR3 DNA: TGCGCCAGCAGCCGGGAAACTAGCGGGGGGATGCCCCCAGATACGCAGTATTTT
V gene: TRBV6-1; J gene: TRBJ2-1; D gene: -; CDR3 length: 14; clone size: -; CDR3 protein: CASSEAQLSNEQFF; CDR3 DNA: TGTGCCAGCAGTGAAGCGCAGCTCTCCAATGAGCAGTTCTTC
V gene: TRBV20-1; J gene: TRBJ1-1; D gene: -; CDR3 length: 12; clone size: -; CDR3 protein: CSAPQGGTEAFF; CDR3 DNA: TGCAGTGCTCCTCAGGGTGGCACTGAAGCTTTCTTT
V gene: TRBV6-2/TRBV6-3; J gene: TRBJ1-1; D gene: -; CDR3 length: 13; clone size: few; CDR3 protein: CASRYEENTEAFF; CDR3 DNA: TGTGCCAGCAGGTATGAGGAGAACACTGAAGCTTTCTTT